This T cell receptor beta chain is from a study of Graves' ophthalmopathy and Graves' hyperthyroidism. RNA served as the template for amplifying TCR beta CDR3 regions. An opening RT-PCR round employed HTBI primers and preceded a second-round multiplex PCR. TCRdb re-analysed the multiplex PCR reads in MiXCR, keeping a single row per CDR3 protein. Seen here are roughly 400,000 distinct CDR3 sequences, 15% to 20% observed once, and the top ten hold roughly 2.3%. The study, taken as a whole, reports: Between ophthalmopathy and stable hyperthyroidism, a 13-signature model drew a separation with approximately 90% sensitivity and over 80% specificity.

The CDR3 runs 14 residues. CDR1 is MNHEY and CDR2 is SVGEGT in the germline V gene. Germline trimming cut 8 bases from V and 7 bases from J; bases unmatched to any gene: 8. At least ten counts were recorded for this clonotype. As yet, its antigen is unknown. This chain connects TRBV6-2 or TRBV6-3 to TRBJ2-2; TRBD1 agrees at 9 bases. What was sequenced was peripheral blood. The receptor's source is an adult woman with stable Graves' hyperthyroidism. The CDR3 coding sequence is TGTGCCAGCGCAGGGACAGGGAGTGGCGGGGAGCTGTTTTTT. This encodes CASAGTGSGGELFF.